This TCR beta chain is from a study of cytomegalovirus exposure and HLA in healthy donors. Losses at the gene ends were 2 bases for V and 4 bases for J; bases not matched to a gene: 5. The CDR3 is made up of 15 amino acids. The V gene's germline CDR1 is MNHEY and CDR2 SVGAGI. The PCR was carried out with 60 Vbeta primers and 13 Jbeta primers. The repertoire was sequenced with immunoSEQ multiplex PCR; TCRdb's copy has only in-frame clones and lacks some. The sample has around 150,000 clones; roughly 80% are singletons. The genes are TRBV6-5 and TRBJ2-1; 7 nucleotides match TRBD2. The source of this sequence is a woman between 25 and 40 years old in good health and CMV-seronegative. Sequenced sample: PBMCs. CDR3 residues: CASSYGWEGYNEQFF. The CDR3 DNA follows: TGTGCCAGCAGTTACGGGTGGGAGGGATACAATGAGCAGTTCTTC.